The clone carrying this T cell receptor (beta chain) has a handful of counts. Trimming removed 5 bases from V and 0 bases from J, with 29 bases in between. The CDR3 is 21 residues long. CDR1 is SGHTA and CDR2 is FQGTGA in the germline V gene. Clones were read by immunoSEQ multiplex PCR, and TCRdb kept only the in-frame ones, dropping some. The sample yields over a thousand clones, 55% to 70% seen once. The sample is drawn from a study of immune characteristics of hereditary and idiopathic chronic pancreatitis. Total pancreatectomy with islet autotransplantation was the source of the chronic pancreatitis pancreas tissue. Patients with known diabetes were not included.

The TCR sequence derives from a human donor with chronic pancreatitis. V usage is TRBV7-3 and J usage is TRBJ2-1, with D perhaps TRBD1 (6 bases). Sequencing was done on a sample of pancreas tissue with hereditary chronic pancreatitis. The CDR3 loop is CASSPRAVAFPGAHSYNEQFF. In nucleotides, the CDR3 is TGTGCCAGCAGCCCCCGAGCGGTGGCCTTCCCAGGGGCTCACTCCTACAATGAGCAGTTCTTC.